This T cell receptor beta chain was retrieved from a study of blood T cells in healthy people across ages. Overall study context: Per every two T cells, about one barcoded beta molecule was captured by template switching.

Next came a second PCR, run for about 7 to 12 cycles, which used a sample-barcoded 5' primer along with a J-beta primer mix. TCRdb ran MiXCR on the 5' RACE reads and lists one entry per CDR3 protein. The sample gives fewer than 2,000,000 distinct CDR3 sequences, roughly two fifths of which show up once; 20% to 25% is in the top ten. This CDR3 has 13 amino acids. The germline gives CDR1 LNHDA, CDR2 SQIVND (reference sequence). V lost 5 bases, J lost 10 bases, and 15 bases lay in between. PBMCs, at least 7 million per sample, were isolated. Per sample, no less than 6 micrograms of total RNA were extracted.

Sequenced: blood. The V call is TRBV19, the J call TRBJ2-1, with D possibly being TRBD1 or TRBD2 (5 bases each). This TCR was recovered from a human donor in good health. The CDR3: CASSAQLEGEQFF. The CDR3 DNA reads TGTGCCAGTAGTGCGCAGCTAGAGGGGGAGCAGTTCTTC. The complete variable domain, with remaining parts taken from reference TRBV19 and TRBJ2-1, reads DGGITQSPKYLFRKEGQNVTLSCEQNLNHDAMYWYRQDPGQGLRLIYYSQIVNDFQKGDIAEGYSVSREKKESFPLTVTSAQKNPTAFYLCASSAQLEGEQFFGPGTRLTVL.